Below, 5 T cell receptor beta chains from the same sample are listed, as sequenced in a study of cytomegalovirus exposure and HLA in healthy donors (dated by TCRdb to 2015 to 2018). The library relied on the immunoSEQ multiplex PCR assay. A mixture of 60 forward primers for TCR Vbeta segments and 13 reverse primers for TCR Jbeta segments was used in the multiplex PCR. The clones in this table, taken by TCRdb from immuneACCESS, are in-frame only. Not every clone is retained; where verified, under half of the shortfall comes from an unresolved V gene, and the cause of the rest is unknown. The sample table lists over 100,000 clones, around 79% of them with a count of one. 3% to 4% of the sample is taken by the ten largest. Sequencing input: PBMCs. Every receptor here comes from a woman under 40 in good health and CMV-seropositive.

J is TRBJ2-7 and V is TRBV28; tentative D call: TRBD1 (7 bases). Trimming left V 5 bases short and J 3 bases short, with 14 bases between. The CDR3 sequence is 14 residues long. Per germline, CDR1 MDHEN and CDR2 SYDVKM. The CDR3 spells CASSPQGRRYEQYF. In nucleotides, the CDR3 is TGTGCCAGCAGTCCACAGGGGAGGCGCTACGAGCAGTACTTC.

The chain joins TRBV7-2 to TRBJ1-1; no firm D call. CDR1 is SGHTA, CDR2 FQGNSA, per germline. Trimming stripped 3 bases from V and 11 bases from J, with 10 bases between. This CDR3 is 11 amino acids long. The CDR3 is CASSFGVGAFF. CDR3 DNA sequence: TGTGCCAGCAGCTTCGGGGTAGGGGCTTTCTTT.

This clone was counted once. This chain links TRBV28 with TRBJ2-1; perhaps TRBD1 as D (6 bases). Trimming removed 6 bases at V and 8 bases at J, with 20 bases between. This CDR3 region has 15 residues. The germline gives CDR1 MDHEN, CDR2 SYDVKM. The CDR3 region has the DNA TGTGCCAGCAGAGATACCGGGACACCAGGGTATGAGCAGTTCTTC. This translates into CASRDTGTPGYEQFF.

This chain connects TRBV6-6 to TRBJ2-4; tentatively, D is TRBD2 (6 bases). Trimming took 2 bases from V and 8 from J, leaving 13 bases between them. The CDR3 length is 14 residues. In germline, CDR1 is MNHNY, CDR2 SVGAGI (reference sequence). CDR3 nucleotide sequence: TGTGCCAGCAGTTACGGGGAGGATTCAGACATTCAGTACTTC. As protein: CASSYGEDSDIQYF.

The genes are TRBV5-1 and TRBJ2-1; 8 bases align to TRBD1. Germline assignment: CDR1 SGHRS and CDR2 YFSETQ. The CDR3 runs 14 residues. The V gene end was trimmed by 0 bases and the J gene end by 9 bases; junction bases not matched to a gene: 5. The CDR3 nucleotides read TGCGCCAGCAGCTTGGCCGTGGACAGGGTTGAGCAGTTCTTC. This sequence encodes CASSLAVDRVEQFF.